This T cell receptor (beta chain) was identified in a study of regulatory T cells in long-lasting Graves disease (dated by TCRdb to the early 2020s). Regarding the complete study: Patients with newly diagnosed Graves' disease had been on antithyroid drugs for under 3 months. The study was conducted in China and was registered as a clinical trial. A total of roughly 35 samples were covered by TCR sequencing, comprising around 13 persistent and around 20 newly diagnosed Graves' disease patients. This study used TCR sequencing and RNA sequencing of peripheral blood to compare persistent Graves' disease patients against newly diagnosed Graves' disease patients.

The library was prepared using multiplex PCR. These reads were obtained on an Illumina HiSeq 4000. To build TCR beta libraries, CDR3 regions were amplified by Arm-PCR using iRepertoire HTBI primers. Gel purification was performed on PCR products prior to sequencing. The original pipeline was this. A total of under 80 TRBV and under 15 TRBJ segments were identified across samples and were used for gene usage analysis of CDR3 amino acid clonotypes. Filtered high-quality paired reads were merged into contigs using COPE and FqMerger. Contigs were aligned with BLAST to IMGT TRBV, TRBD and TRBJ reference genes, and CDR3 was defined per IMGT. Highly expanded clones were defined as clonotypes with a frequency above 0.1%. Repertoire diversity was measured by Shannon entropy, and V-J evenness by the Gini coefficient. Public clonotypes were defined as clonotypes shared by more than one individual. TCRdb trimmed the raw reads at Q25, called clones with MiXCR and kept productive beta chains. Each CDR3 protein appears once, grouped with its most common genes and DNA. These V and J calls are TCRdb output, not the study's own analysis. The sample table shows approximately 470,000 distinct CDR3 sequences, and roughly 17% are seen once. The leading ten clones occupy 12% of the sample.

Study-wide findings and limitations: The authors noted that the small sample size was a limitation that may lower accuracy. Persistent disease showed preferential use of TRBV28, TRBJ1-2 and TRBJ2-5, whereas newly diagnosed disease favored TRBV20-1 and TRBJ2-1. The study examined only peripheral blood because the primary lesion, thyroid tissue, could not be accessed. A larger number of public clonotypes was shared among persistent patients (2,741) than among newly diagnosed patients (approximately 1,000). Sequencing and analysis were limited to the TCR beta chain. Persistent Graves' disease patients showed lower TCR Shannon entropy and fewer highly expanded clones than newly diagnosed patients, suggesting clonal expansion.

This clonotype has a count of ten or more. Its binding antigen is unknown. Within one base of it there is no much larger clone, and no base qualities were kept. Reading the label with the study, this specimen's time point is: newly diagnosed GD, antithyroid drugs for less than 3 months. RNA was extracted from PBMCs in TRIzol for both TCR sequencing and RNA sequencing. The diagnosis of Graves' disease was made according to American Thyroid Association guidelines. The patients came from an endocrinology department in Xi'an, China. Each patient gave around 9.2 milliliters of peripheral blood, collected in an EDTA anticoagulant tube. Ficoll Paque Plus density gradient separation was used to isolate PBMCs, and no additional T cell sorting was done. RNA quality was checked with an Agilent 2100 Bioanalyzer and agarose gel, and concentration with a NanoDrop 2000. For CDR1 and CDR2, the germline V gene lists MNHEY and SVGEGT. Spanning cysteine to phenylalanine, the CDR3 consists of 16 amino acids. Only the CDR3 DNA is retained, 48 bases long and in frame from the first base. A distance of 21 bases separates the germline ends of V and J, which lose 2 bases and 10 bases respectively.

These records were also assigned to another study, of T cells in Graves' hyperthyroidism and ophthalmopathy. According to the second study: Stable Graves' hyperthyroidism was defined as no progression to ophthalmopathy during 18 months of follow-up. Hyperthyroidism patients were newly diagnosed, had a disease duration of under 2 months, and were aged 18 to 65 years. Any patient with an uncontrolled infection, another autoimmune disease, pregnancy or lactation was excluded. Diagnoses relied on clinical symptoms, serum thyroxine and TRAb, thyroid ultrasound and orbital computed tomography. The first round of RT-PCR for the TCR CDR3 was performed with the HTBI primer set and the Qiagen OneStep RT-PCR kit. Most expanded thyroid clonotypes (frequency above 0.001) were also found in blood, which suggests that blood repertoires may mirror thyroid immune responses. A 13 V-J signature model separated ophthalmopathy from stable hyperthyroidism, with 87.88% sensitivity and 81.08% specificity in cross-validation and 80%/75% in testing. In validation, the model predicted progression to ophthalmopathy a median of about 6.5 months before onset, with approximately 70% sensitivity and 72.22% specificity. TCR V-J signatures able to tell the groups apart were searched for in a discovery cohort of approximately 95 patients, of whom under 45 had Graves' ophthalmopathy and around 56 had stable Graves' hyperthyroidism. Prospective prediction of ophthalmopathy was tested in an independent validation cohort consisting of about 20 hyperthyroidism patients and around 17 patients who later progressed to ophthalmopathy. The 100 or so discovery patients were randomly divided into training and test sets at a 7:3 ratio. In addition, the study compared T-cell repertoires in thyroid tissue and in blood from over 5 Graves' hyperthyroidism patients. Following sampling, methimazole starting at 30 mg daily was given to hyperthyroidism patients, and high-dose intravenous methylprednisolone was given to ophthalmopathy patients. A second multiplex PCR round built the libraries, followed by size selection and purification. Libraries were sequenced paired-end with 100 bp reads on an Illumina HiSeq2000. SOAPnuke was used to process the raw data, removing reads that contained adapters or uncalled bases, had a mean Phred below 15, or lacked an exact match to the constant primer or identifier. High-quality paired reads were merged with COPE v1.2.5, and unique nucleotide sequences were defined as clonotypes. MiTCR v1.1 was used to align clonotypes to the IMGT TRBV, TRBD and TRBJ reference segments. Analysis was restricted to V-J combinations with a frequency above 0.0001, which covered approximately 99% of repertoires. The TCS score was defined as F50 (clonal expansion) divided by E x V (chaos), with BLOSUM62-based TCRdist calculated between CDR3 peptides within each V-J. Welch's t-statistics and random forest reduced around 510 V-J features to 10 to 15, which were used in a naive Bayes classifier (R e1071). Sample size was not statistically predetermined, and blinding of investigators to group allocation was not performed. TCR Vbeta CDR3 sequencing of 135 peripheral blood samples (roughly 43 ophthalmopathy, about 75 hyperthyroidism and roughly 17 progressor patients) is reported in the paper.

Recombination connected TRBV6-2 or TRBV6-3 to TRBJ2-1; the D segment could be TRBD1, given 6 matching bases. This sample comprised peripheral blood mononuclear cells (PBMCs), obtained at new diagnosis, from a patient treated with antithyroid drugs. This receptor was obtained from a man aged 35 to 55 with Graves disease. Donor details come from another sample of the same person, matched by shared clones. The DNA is TGTGCCAGCAGTTACGCCGGGCAGGGGACCAGACGGGAGCAGTTCTTC. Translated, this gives CASSYAGQGTRREQFF.